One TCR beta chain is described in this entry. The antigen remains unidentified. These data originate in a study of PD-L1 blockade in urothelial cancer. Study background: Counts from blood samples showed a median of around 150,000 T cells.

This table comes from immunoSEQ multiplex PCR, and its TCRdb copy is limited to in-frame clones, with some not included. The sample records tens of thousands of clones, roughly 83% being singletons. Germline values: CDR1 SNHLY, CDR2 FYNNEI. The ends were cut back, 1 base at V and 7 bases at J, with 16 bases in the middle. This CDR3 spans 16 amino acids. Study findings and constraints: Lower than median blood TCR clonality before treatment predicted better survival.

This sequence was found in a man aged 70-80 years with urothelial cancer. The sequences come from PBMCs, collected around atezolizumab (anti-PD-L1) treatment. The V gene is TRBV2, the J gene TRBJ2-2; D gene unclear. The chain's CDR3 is CASSEETLEVDGELFF. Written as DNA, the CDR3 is TGTGCCAGCAGTGAAGAGACCCTCGAGGTGGACGGGGAGCTGTTTTTT.